This T cell receptor beta chain was profiled in a study of blood T cell repertoires in COVID-19. Overall study context: Sources were T cells, B-cell-depleted T cells, or PBMCs; the material itself was cDNA or gDNA.

The germline V gene encodes CDR1 MGHDK and CDR2 SYGVNS. With 7 bases removed from V and 3 bases from J, the gap between germline ends came to 10 bases. The CDR3 has 13 residues. In the authors' workflow: Amplification with reference gene primers provided the estimates of nucleated cell counts. Sequencing was performed with immunoSEQ multiplex PCR; in TCRdb, only in-frame clones are kept and a portion is missing. V, J and clone size are taken as reported in that table, and D and trimming were inferred from the DNA itself. Here the sample spans about 210,000 clones, about 88% being singletons. The chain links TRBV25-1 to TRBJ2-1; D possibly corresponds to TRBD1 (6 bases). Input material: peripheral blood. The source is an older man with acute or convalescent COVID-19. The CDR3 loop is CASTGGHYNEQFF. The CDR3, as DNA: TGTGCCAGCACTGGGGGCCACTACAATGAGCAGTTCTTC. The whole variable domain, filled in from reference TRBV25-1 and TRBJ2-1, reads EADIYQTPRYLVIGTGKKITLECSQTMGHDKMYWYQQDPGMELHLIHYSYGVNSTEKGDLSSESTVSRIRTEHFPLTLESARPSHTSQYLCASTGGHYNEQFFGPGTRLTVL.